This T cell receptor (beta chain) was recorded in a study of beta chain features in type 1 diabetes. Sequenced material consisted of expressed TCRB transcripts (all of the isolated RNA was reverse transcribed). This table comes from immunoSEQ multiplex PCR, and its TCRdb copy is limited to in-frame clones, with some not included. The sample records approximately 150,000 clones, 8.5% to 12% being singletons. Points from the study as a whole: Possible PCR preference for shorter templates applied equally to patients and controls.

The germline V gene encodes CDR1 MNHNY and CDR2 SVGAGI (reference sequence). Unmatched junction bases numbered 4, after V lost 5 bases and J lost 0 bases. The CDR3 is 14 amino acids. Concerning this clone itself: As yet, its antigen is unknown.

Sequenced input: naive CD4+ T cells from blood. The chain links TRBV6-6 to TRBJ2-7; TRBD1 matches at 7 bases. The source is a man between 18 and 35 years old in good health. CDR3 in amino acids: CASSQTGNSYEQYF. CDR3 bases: TGTGCCAGCAGTCAGACAGGGAACTCCTACGAGCAGTACTTC.